These T cell receptor beta chains were read from a single sample in a study of T-cell memory formation after mild COVID-19. Each CDR3 protein is one row after TCRdb ran MiXCR on the 5' RACE reads. This table has some 180,000 distinct CDR3 sequences, 13% appearing once. Sequencing was performed on PBMCs or a T cell subset sorted from them (not recorded which). The receptors derive from a man younger than 35 who had mild COVID-19 (a few samples of this study predate the infection). Cell type and time point are not known. The CDR3 runs from the conserved cysteine through the conserved F or W. A D gene is named only where the DNA matches it firmly. Clone size appears in some rows only: once, few, many, or a class for an expanded clone.

V gene,J gene,clone size,D gene,CDR3 protein,CDR3 DNA
TRBV18,TRBJ2-1,few,-,CASSPSNRNEQFF,TGTGCCAGCTCACCATCGAATAGGAATGAGCAGTTCTTC
TRBV5-4,TRBJ2-5,-,TRBD2,CASSSSGGAPSETQYF,TGTGCCAGCAGCTCTAGCGGGGGGGCCCCCAGCGAGACCCAGTACTTC
TRBV5-1,TRBJ1-2,few,-,CASSLDFGYTF,TGCGCCAGCAGCTTAGACTTTGGCTACACCTTC
TRBV6-6,TRBJ2-1,-,-,CASRTRLGQEQFF,TGTGCCAGCAGAACCCGACTAGGTCAGGAGCAGTTCTTC
TRBV5-1,TRBJ1-6,-,-,CASSLAGPNNSPLHF,TGCGCCAGCAGCTTGGCGGGTCCCAATAATTCACCCCTCCACTTT
TRBV9,TRBJ2-6,-,-,CASSVAKGTGANVLTF,TGTGCCAGCAGCGTAGCTAAGGGTACTGGGGCCAACGTCCTGACTTTC
TRBV12-3/TRBV12-4,TRBJ1-4,once,-,CASSLMFNEKLFF,TGTGCCAGCAGTTTAATGTTTAATGAAAAACTGTTTTTT
TRBV5-1,TRBJ2-3,many,-,CASSLAAASTDTQYF,TGCGCCAGCAGCTTGGCGGCGGCTAGCACAGATACGCAGTATTTT
TRBV5-1,TRBJ2-3,many,-,CASSFSSPLDTQYF,TGCGCCAGCAGCTTCTCTAGCCCGCTAGATACGCAGTATTTT
TRBV5-1,TRBJ2-5,few,TRBD1,CASSRQGSVGETQYF,TGCGCCAGCAGCCGACAGGGTTCTGTGGGGGAGACCCAGTACTTC
TRBV5-1,TRBJ2-2,few,TRBD2,CASSRNSGAGSGELFF,TGCGCCAGCAGTCGTAATAGCGGGGCCGGAAGCGGGGAGCTGTTTTTT
TRBV7-2,TRBJ2-3,many,-,CASSPRLDADTQYF,TGTGCCAGCAGCCCACGACTAGATGCAGATACGCAGTATTTT
TRBV18,TRBJ1-6,few,-,CASSPVQDNSPLHF,TGTGCCAGCTCACCGGTACAGGATAATTCACCCCTCCACTTT
TRBV29-1,TRBJ1-1,few,-,CSYRTLLTEAFF,TGCAGCTATCGGACGCTGCTCACTGAAGCTTTCTTT
TRBV10-3,TRBJ2-3,-,-,CAISESWGRSTDTQYF,TGTGCCATCAGTGAGTCTTGGGGGAGGAGCACAGATACGCAGTATTTT
TRBV20-1,TRBJ2-2,many,-,CSARDLEPTGELFF,TGCAGTGCTAGAGATCTGGAACCGACCGGGGAGCTGTTTTTT
TRBV28,TRBJ1-1,many,TRBD1,CASSTGGAENTEAFF,TGTGCCAGCAGCACAGGGGGCGCCGAGAACACTGAAGCTTTCTTT
TRBV29-1,TRBJ1-5,few,TRBD1,CSVRTGISNQPQHF,TGCAGCGTCAGGACAGGGATTAGCAATCAGCCCCAGCATTTT
TRBV20-1,TRBJ2-3,once,-,CSALRTPHATDTQYF,TGCAGTGCCCTACGGACGCCACACGCAACAGATACGCAGTATTTT
TRBV7-3,TRBJ2-1,-,-,CASSLTTNSYNEQFF,TGTGCCAGCAGCTTAACGACTAACTCCTACAATGAGCAGTTCTTC
TRBV7-7,TRBJ2-1,-,TRBD2,CASSLEASGGSEQFF,TGTGCTAGCAGCTTAGAGGCTAGCGGGGGGAGTGAGCAGTTCTTC
TRBV7-2,TRBJ2-2,few,-,CASSQIPNTGELFF,TGTGCCAGCAGCCAAATACCCAACACCGGGGAGCTGTTTTTT
TRBV15,TRBJ2-1,few,-,CATSRTDYHNEQFF,TGTGCCACCAGCAGGACGGACTACCACAATGAGCAGTTCTTC
TRBV5-1,TRBJ2-2,-,-,CASRRQGETGELFF,TGCGCCAGCAGGCGGCAGGGCGAGACCGGGGAGCTGTTTTTT
TRBV7-2,TRBJ2-3,-,TRBD2,CASSLGRGLAMGTQYF,TGTGCCAGCAGCTTAGGAAGGGGACTAGCCATGGGTACGCAGTATTTT
TRBV28,TRBJ2-4,-,-,CASTGLAKNIQYF,TGTGCCAGCACGGGACTAGCCAAAAACATTCAGTACTTC
TRBV5-4,TRBJ2-5,-,-,CASSLGRAQETQYF,TGTGCCAGCAGCTTGGGCAGAGCCCAAGAGACCCAGTACTTC
TRBV29-1,TRBJ1-2,-,TRBD1,CSVGQGSYGYTF,TGCAGCGTGGGACAGGGTTCGTATGGCTACACCTTC